This is a list of T cell receptor beta chains from one sample in a study of PD-1 blockade in classical Hodgkin lymphoma. TCRdb keeps only in-frame clones here, not all; method: immunoSEQ multiplex PCR. The table includes approximately 44,000 clones, around 71% detected once. This specimen consisted of peripheral blood mononuclear cells (PBMCs), obtained at baseline. The receptors come from a human donor with classical Hodgkin lymphoma. Both conserved end residues are part of each CDR3. A D gene is named only where the DNA matches it firmly. Clone size is stated in some rows and not others, as once, few, many or a class when expanded.

size: .
V: TRBV19
J: TRBJ1-5
D: .
CDR3: CASSMGIGGNQPQHF
DNA: TGTGCCAGTAGTATGGGTATAGGGGGCAATCAGCCCCAGCATTTT

size: .
V: TRBV18
J: TRBJ1-5
D: .
CDR3: CASSPRGSNQPQHF
DNA: TGTGCCAGCTCGCCACGAGGGAGCAATCAGCCCCAGCATTTT

size: .
V: TRBV12-5
J: TRBJ1-5
D: .
CDR3: CASGFLDRNQPQHF
DNA: TGTGCTAGTGGTTTCCTCGACAGGAATCAGCCCCAGCATTTT

size: .
V: TRBV7-8
J: TRBJ1-6
D: TRBD1
CDR3: CASSSPGQGGSPLHF
DNA: TGTGCCAGCAGTTCACCGGGACAGGGAGGATCACCCCTCCACTTT

size: .
V: TRBV27
J: TRBJ2-7
D: .
CDR3: CASSFGGGQGFYEQYF
DNA: TGTGCCAGCAGTTTCGGGGGGGGACAGGGCTTCTACGAGCAGTACTTC

size: .
V: TRBV5-1
J: TRBJ2-3
D: .
CDR3: CASSHNGLNLTDTQYF
DNA: TGCGCCAGCAGCCATAATGGACTTAACCTCACAGATACGCAGTATTTT

size: .
V: TRBV4-3
J: TRBJ2-6
D: TRBD1
CDR3: CASSQDYGQGFAGANVLTF
DNA: TGCGCCAGCAGCCAAGATTATGGACAGGGGTTTGCAGGGGCCAACGTCCTGACTTTC

size: .
V: TRBV30
J: TRBJ1-1
D: .
CDR3: CAWSPGPWDTEAFF
DNA: TGTGCCTGGAGTCCGGGGCCGTGGGACACTGAAGCTTTCTTT

size: .
V: TRBV30
J: TRBJ1-1
D: .
CDR3: CAWSASATMNTEAFF
DNA: TGTGCCTGGAGTGCCTCGGCCACAATGAACACTGAAGCTTTCTTT

size: .
V: TRBV5-4
J: TRBJ2-2
D: TRBD2
CDR3: CASSPPLAGGTGELFF
DNA: TGTGCCAGCAGCCCACCACTAGCGGGAGGTACCGGGGAGCTGTTTTTT

size: .
V: TRBV4-3
J: TRBJ1-2
D: .
CDR3: CASSQENGPYAGYTF
DNA: TGCGCCAGCAGCCAAGAAAACGGACCCTATGCCGGCTACACCTTC

size: medium-sized
V: TRBV7-6
J: TRBJ2-1
D: .
CDR3: CASSLDTGSYNEQFF
DNA: TGTGCCAGCAGTTTAGATACGGGGTCTTACAATGAGCAGTTCTTC

size: .
V: TRBV7-9
J: TRBJ2-5
D: .
CDR3: CASSHSRGQETQYF
DNA: TGTGCCAGCAGCCATTCTAGGGGCCAAGAGACCCAGTACTTC

size: .
V: TRBV13
J: TRBJ2-5
D: .
CDR3: CASMTVGQETQYF
DNA: TGTGCCAGCATGACAGTTGGCCAAGAGACCCAGTACTTC

size: .
V: TRBV28
J: TRBJ1-2
D: .
CDR3: CASSPTGLNYGYTF
DNA: TGTGCCAGCAGTCCGACGGGACTGAACTATGGCTACACCTTC

size: .
V: TRBV18
J: TRBJ1-1
D: .
CDR3: CASSPGADTEAFF
DNA: TGTGCCAGCTCACCGGGGGCGGACACTGAAGCTTTCTTT

size: .
V: TRBV15
J: TRBJ2-3
D: .
CDR3: CATSRDRGLVDTQYF
DNA: TGTGCCACCAGCAGAGATCGAGGGTTAGTTGATACGCAGTATTTT

size: .
V: TRBV25-1
J: TRBJ1-2
D: .
CDR3: CASSELPGEGYGYTF
DNA: TGTGCCAGCAGTGAACTCCCGGGAGAAGGCTATGGCTACACCTTC

size: .
V: TRBV15
J: TRBJ1-5
D: TRBD1
CDR3: CATRTRQGGSNQPQHF
DNA: TGTGCCACCAGGACCAGACAGGGTGGGAGCAATCAGCCCCAGCATTTT

size: few
V: TRBV7-8
J: TRBJ1-3
D: TRBD1
CDR3: CASSIRDRGRRNTIYF
DNA: TGTGCCAGCAGCATTCGAGACAGGGGGCGAAGAAACACCATATATTTT

size: .
V: TRBV7-8
J: TRBJ2-1
D: .
CDR3: CASSLGVGGAGNEQFF
DNA: TGTGCCAGCAGCTTAGGAGTGGGCGGTGCCGGCAATGAGCAGTTCTTC

size: once
V: TRBV30
J: TRBJ2-3
D: .
CDR3: CAWIEGNTDTQYF
DNA: TGTGCCTGGATAGAGGGGAACACAGATACGCAGTATTTT

size: .
V: TRBV11-2
J: TRBJ2-2
D: TRBD2
CDR3: CASSFGGTGELFF
DNA: TGTGCCAGCAGCTTCGGGGGGACCGGGGAGCTGTTTTTT

size: once
V: TRBV28
J: TRBJ1-1
D: .
CDR3: CASSFWGGGTEAFF
DNA: TGTGCCAGCAGTTTTTGGGGTGGGGGCACTGAAGCTTTCTTT

size: .
V: TRBV18
J: TRBJ1-2
D: .
CDR3: CASSPDNYLLYGYTF
DNA: TGTGCCAGCTCACCCGACAATTACCTTCTCTATGGCTACACCTTC

size: .
V: TRBV7-9
J: TRBJ1-3
D: .
CDR3: CASSLVAGAPGNTIYF
DNA: TGTGCCAGCAGCTTAGTGGCAGGCGCGCCTGGAAACACCATATATTTT

size: .
V: TRBV10-3
J: TRBJ2-7
D: .
CDR3: CAISESGYEQYF
DNA: TGTGCCATCAGTGAGTCGGGATACGAGCAGTACTTC

size: .
V: TRBV9
J: TRBJ2-2
D: TRBD1
CDR3: CASSVGDRIVTGELFF
DNA: TGTGCCAGCAGCGTAGGGGACAGAATAGTCACCGGGGAGCTGTTTTTT

size: .
V: TRBV4-3
J: TRBJ2-3
D: .
CDR3: CASSQDPNTDTQYF
DNA: TGCGCCAGCAGCCAAGATCCCAACACAGATACGCAGTATTTT